This TCR beta chain was profiled in a study of T cells in Graves' hyperthyroidism and ophthalmopathy. Lactation, pregnancy, other autoimmune disease or uncontrolled infection led to exclusion of patients. Using approximately 10 ml of fresh peripheral blood, PBMCs were prepared. Amplification of TCR beta CDR3 regions used RNA as the template. Initially, a first-round RT-PCR of the TCR CDR3 employed the HTBI primer set. One entry per CDR3 protein, called by TCRdb with MiXCR from the multiplex PCR reads. The top ten clones hold about a sixth of a sample with 460,000 or so distinct CDR3 sequences, around 14% of them seen once. This CDR3 contains 15 residues. Germline V lookup: CDR1 LNHDA, CDR2 SQIVND (reference sequence). V was trimmed by 5 bases and J by 4 bases, leaving 15 bases between them. Study-wide findings and caveats: Blood shared most expanded thyroid clonotypes above 0.001.

On this clonotype itself: Its matching antigen is unknown.

The sequence was collected from a young woman with Graves' hyperthyroidism. The sample consisted of blood. This chain uses TRBV19 with TRBJ2-1, with TRBD1 as a possible D gene (5 bases). The CDR3 sequence: CASSPRRANYNEQFF. The CDR3 nucleotides read TGTGCCAGTAGTCCTCGCAGGGCTAATTACAATGAGCAGTTCTTC.